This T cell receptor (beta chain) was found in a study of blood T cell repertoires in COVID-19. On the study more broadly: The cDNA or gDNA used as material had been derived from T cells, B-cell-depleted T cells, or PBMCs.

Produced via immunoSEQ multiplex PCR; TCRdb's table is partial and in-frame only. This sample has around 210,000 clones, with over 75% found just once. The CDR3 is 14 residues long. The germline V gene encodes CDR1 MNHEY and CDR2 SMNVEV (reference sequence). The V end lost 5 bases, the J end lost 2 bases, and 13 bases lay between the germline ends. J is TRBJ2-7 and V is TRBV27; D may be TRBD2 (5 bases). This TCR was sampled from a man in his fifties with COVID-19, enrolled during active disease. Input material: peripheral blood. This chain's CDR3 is CASSPSGSPYEQYF. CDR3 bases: TGTGCCAGCAGTCCCTCGGGGAGCCCCTACGAGCAGTACTTC.